This TCR beta chain is from a study of blood T cell repertoires in COVID-19. Study context: The United States, Italy and Spain were the sources of the acute and convalescent COVID-19 samples. T cells, B-cell-depleted T cells, or PBMCs provided the cDNA or gDNA that served as material.

CDR1 LNHDA and CDR2 SQIVND come from the germline V gene (reference sequence). The CDR3 extends over 13 amino acids. Trimming removed 0 bases from V and 12 bases from J, with 12 bases in between. The authors' processing: Amplified reference gene primers provided the basis for estimating nucleated cell counts. Only in-frame clones appear in the TCRdb table, and some are missing; sequencing was by immunoSEQ multiplex PCR. V, J and clone size were drawn from that table, and D and trimming were deduced from the DNA. There are about 190,000 clones in the sample; around 90% occur only once, and roughly 4.7% lies in the top ten. This clone has more than one count but fewer than ten.

Sequenced input: peripheral blood. This sequence was found in a human donor in a cohort sampled during active COVID-19. This chain joins TRBV19 and TRBJ2-1; D is perhaps TRBD1 (5 bases). The CDR3 here is CASSIEAGFAQFF. In DNA form, the CDR3 reads TGTGCCAGTAGTATAGAAGCAGGGTTCGCGCAGTTCTTC.